This TCR beta chain was documented in a study of T cell repertoires in cytomegalovirus infection. Study in general: Public TCR beta signatures provided an indication of both CMV infection and a matching HLA type.

TCRdb reprocessed the reads with MiXCR, giving one entry per CDR3 protein. The table shows approximately 200,000 distinct CDR3 sequences, with under 30% occurring only once. CDR3 size: 14 residues. Between the trimmed V and J ends, which lost 0 bases and 6 bases, there was a span of 12 bases. Germline loops: CDR1 SEHNR, CDR2 FQNEAQ (reference sequence). This clonotype was seen a handful of times. Antigen: not known. Study-level points and caveats: Ex vivo, HLA-C-restricted CMV-specific TCR beta clonotypes prevailed over the rest of the response. Cumulated frequencies of public TCR beta families served to identify carriers of CMV plus the relevant HLA.

Sequencing used PBMCs. The source of this sequence is a human donor in good health (CMV status not recorded). Some clones in this sample may be carry-over from other donors' samples. The V gene is TRBV7-9, the J gene TRBJ2-7; a possible D gene is TRBD2 (7 bases). The CDR3 nucleotides are TGTGCCAGCAGCTTAGCCTGGGGGGGCGGCGAGCAGTACTTC. Protein: CASSLAWGGGEQYF.